This TCR beta chain was identified during a study of blood T cell repertoires in COVID-19. V shed 7 bases and J shed 6 bases, with 16 bases lying between them. The CDR3 contains 12 residues. Germline V gene sequence: CDR1 SQVTM, CDR2 ANQGSEA. Only in-frame clones appear in the TCRdb table, and some are missing; sequencing was by immunoSEQ multiplex PCR. The sample includes roughly 87,000 clones, 89% of them seen just once. The sequence was obtained from an elderly woman with active COVID-19. V gene TRBV29-1 combines with J gene TRBJ2-7, with D perhaps TRBD1 (5 bases). Sequencing input: peripheral blood. The DNA of the CDR3 is TGCAGCGCTACGACAGACTGGGCCGAGCAGTACTTC. Residues: CSATTDWAEQYF.